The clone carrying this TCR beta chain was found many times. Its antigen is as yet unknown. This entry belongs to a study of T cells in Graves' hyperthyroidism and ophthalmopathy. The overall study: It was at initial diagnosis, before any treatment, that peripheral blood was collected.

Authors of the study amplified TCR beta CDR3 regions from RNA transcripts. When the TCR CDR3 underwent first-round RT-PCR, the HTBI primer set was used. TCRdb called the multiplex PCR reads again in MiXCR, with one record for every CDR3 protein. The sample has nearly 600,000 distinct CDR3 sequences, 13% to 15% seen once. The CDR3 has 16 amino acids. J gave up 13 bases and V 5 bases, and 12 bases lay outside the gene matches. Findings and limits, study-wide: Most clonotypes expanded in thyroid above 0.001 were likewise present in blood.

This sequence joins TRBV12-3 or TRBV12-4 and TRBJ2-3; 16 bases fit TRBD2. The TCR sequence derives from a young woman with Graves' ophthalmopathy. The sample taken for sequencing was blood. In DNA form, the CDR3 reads TGTGCCAGCAGTAGGTCGCCGGGACTAGCGGGAGGGCGGGAGTATTTT. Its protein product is CASSRSPGLAGGREYF.